Described below is a single TCR beta chain sequence and its context. Its target is not known. The treatment here: around 19 received Ad26.COV2.S at low or high dose, single or two shots; 5 received placebo; per-sample allocation not given. Specimens were obtained on day 63 following the first vaccine or placebo injection. Sequencing used immunoSEQ multiplex PCR; TCRdb keeps in-frame clones, though not all of them. The sample yields about 350,000 clones, 80% to 90% seen once. The data originate from a study of Ad26.COV2.S vaccination and SARS-CoV-2 variants. Study findings and constraints: Non-spike TCR breadth was similar in vaccine and placebo recipients.

The CDR3 contains 17 residues. The V gene end was trimmed by 3 bases and the J gene end by 0 bases; junction bases not matched to a gene: 6. From germline, CDR1 is KGHSH and CDR2 LQKENI. This receptor was obtained from a person between 18 and 65 years old who received the Ad26.COV2.S COVID-19 vaccine or a placebo. Specimen: peripheral blood, collected in a trial of Ad26.COV2.S vaccine versus placebo. V usage is TRBV18 and J usage is TRBJ2-3, with TRBD2 matching over 10 bases. The DNA of the CDR3 is TGTGCCAGCTCACCGCGAACTAGCGGGGAAAGCACAGATACGCAGTATTTT. Amino acids: CASSPRTSGESTDTQYF.